Sequencing of this T cell receptor (beta chain) was carried out in a study of blood T cells in healthy people across ages. The study's findings and limits: Underestimates were what the diversity estimates from one million T cells were considered to be. The percentage of naive T cells correlated strongly with TCR beta diversity.

Total RNA extracted from each sample amounted to at least 6 micrograms. The CDR3 consists of 17 residues. The germline V gene has CDR1 SGHRS and CDR2 YFSETQ. Deletions cut 0 bases from V and 2 bases from J, with 17 bases between. Then a second PCR, running about 6 to 12 cycles, was carried out with a sample-barcoded 5' primer and a J-beta primer mix. Each TCR beta cDNA got a 12-nucleotide random molecular identifier. A single record per CDR3 protein comes from TCRdb applying MiXCR to the 5' RACE reads. The sample holds approximately 2,000,000 distinct CDR3 sequences; 35% to 50% are singletons and the top ten take around 23%. As for this clonotype: Its antigen is unidentified.

The rearrangement links TRBV5-1 to TRBJ1-2; TRBD1 is a possible D gene (5 bases). Sequences were obtained from blood. This TCR was sampled from a human donor in good health. For the CDR3, the DNA is TGCGCCAGCAGCTTGGGACCGGGCTCAAGGGGAAACTATGGCTACACCTTC. Protein sequence: CASSLGPGSRGNYGYTF.